This section outlines one T cell receptor beta chain sequence together with its context. Its antigen is currently unknown. This sample is part of a study of T cell responses to AZD1222 COVID-19 vaccine. General study findings and limits: Spike was spanned by vaccine-associated CD4 TCRs, with dominance at 160-218 and 743-854. A reported finding is that nearly half of spike-specific TCRs target unmutated variant regions. Donors were chiefly white British, with a greater number of females, and clonal diversity was perhaps underestimated.

Generated by immunoSEQ multiplex PCR, the TCRdb table keeps only in-frame clones and is missing some. The data show some 130,000 clones, approximately 90% seen once. The CDR3 contains 12 residues. The V end was cut by 0 bases, the J end by 8 bases, with 5 bases between. Germline values: CDR1 LGHNT, CDR2 FRNRAP. The sequencing here drew on peripheral blood, taken on day 0 of AZD1222 vaccination. The chain carries TRBV12-5 and TRBJ2-1; the D is unclear. The TCR was taken from an adult in good health. The CDR3 DNA reads TGTGCTAGTGGTTTGGTAGGGTATGAGCAGTTCTTC. The encoded protein is CASGLVGYEQFF.